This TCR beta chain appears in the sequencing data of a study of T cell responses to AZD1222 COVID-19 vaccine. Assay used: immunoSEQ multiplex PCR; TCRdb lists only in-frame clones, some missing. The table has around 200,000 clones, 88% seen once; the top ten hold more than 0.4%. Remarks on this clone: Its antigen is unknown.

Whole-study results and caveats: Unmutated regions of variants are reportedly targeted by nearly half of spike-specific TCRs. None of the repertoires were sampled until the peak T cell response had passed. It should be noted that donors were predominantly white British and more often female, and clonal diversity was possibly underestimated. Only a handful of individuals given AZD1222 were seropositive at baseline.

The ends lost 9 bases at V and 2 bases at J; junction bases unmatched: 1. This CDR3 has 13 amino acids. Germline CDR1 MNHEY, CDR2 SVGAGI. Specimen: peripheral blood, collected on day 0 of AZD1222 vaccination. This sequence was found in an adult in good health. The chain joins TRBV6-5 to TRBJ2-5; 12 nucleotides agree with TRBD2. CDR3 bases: TGTGCCAGTGGACTAGCGGGGCAAGAGACCCAGTACTTC. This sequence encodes CASGLAGQETQYF.